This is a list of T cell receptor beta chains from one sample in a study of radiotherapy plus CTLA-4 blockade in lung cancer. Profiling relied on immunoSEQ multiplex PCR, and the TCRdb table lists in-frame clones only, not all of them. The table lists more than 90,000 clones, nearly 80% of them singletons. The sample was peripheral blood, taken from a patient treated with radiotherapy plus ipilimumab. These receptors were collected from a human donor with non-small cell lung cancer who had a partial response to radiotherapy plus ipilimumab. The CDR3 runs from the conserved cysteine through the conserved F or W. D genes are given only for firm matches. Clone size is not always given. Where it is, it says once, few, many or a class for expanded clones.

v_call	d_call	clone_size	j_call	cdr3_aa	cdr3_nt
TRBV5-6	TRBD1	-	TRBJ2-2	CASSTDRVDGELFF	TGTGCCAGCAGCACGGACAGGGTTGACGGGGAGCTGTTTTTT
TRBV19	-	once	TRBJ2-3	CASSIWTTSTDTQYF	TGTGCCAGTAGTATTTGGACAACCAGCACAGATACGCAGTATTTT
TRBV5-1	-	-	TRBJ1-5	CASSSGASNQPQHF	TGCGCCAGCAGCTCAGGGGCGAGCAATCAGCCCCAGCATTTT
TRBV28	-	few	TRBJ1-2	CASRNQGANYGYTF	TGTGCCAGCAGAAACCAGGGTGCTAACTATGGCTACACCTTC
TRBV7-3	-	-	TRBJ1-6	CASSSTGVYNSPLHF	TGTGCCAGCAGCTCGACAGGTGTCTATAATTCACCCCTCCACTTT
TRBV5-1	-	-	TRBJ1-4	CASSLGGGKLFF	TGCGCCAGCAGCTTGGGCGGGGGGAAACTGTTTTTT
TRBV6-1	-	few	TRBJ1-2	CASSFRGYTF	TGTGCCAGCAGCTTCCGGGGCTACACCTTC
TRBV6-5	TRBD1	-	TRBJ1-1	CASNSGTGIPEAFF	TGTGCCAGCAACTCCGGGACAGGAATTCCTGAAGCTTTCTTT
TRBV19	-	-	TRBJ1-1	CASSIRDTEAFF	TGTGCCAGTAGTATCAGGGACACTGAAGCTTTCTTT
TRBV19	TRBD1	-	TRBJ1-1	CASLPDRGRTEAFF	TGTGCCAGTTTGCCCGACAGGGGCCGCACTGAAGCTTTCTTT